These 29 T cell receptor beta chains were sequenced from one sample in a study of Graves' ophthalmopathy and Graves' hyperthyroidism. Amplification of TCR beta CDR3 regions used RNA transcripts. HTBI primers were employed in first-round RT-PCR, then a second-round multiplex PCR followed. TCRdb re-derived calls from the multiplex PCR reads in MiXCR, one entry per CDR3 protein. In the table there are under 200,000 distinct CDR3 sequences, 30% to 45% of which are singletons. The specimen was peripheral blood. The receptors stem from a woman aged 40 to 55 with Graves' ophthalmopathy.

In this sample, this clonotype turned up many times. CDR3 sequence (DNA): TGTGCCAGCAGTCCCCTAACTAGCGGGAGGAGCCAAGAGACCCAGTACTTC. Amino acid sequence: CASSPLTSGRSQETQYF. The chain employs TRBV6-5 and TRBJ2-5, with 12 bases matching TRBD2. The V and J ends lost 5 bases and 1 base, in that order; junction bases with no gene match: 8. Germline V gene sequence: CDR1 MNHEY, CDR2 SVGAGI. CDR3 length: 17 amino acids.

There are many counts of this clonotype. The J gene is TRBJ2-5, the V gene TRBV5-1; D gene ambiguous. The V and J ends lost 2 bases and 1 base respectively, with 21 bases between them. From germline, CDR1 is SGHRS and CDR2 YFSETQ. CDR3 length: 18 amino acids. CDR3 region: CASSFFPAARRIQETQYF. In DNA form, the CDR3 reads TGCGCCAGCAGCTTTTTCCCCGCAGCGAGACGTATCCAAGAGACCCAGTACTTC.

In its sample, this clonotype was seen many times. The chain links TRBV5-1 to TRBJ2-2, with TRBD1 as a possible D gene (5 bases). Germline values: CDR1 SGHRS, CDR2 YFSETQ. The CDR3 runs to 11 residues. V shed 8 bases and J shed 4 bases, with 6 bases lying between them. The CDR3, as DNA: TGCGCCAGTACAGGCACCGGGGAGCTGTTTTTT. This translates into CASTGTGELFF.

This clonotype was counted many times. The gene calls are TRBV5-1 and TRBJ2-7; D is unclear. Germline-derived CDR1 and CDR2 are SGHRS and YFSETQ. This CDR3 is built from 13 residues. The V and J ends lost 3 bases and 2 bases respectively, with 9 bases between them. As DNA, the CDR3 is TGCGCCAGCAGCTCTCTGATAGCCTACGAGCAGTACTTC. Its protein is CASSSLIAYEQYF.

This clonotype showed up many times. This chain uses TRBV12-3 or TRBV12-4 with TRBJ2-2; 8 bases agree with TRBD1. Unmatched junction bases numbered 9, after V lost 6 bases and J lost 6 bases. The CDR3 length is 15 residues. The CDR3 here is CASRRQGSFPGELFF. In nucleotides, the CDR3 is TGTGCCAGCAGGCGACAGGGGAGTTTCCCCGGGGAGCTGTTTTTT.

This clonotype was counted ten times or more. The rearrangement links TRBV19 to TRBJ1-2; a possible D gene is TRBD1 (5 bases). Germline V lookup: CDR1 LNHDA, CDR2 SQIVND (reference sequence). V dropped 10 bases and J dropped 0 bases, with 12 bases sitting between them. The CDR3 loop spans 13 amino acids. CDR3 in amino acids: CATHGAANYGYTF. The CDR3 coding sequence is TGTGCCACCCATGGGGCAGCTAACTATGGCTACACCTTC.

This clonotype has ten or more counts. The CDR3 DNA follows: TGTGCCAGCAGCCTCGGGGGGCGGGAGACCCAGTACTTC. The encoded protein is CASSLGGRETQYF. The V and J genes are TRBV6-5 and TRBJ2-5; D may be TRBD2 (7 bases). This CDR3 has 13 amino acids. The germline V gene encodes CDR1 MNHEY and CDR2 SVGAGI. Trimming left V 6 bases short and J 5 bases short, with 13 bases between.

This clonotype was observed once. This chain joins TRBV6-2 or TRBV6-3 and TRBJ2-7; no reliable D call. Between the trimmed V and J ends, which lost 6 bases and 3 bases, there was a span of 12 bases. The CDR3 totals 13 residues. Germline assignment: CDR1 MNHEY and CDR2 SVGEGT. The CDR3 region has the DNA TGTGCCAGCAGGCCTACACTAAACTACGAGCAGTACTTC. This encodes CASRPTLNYEQYF.

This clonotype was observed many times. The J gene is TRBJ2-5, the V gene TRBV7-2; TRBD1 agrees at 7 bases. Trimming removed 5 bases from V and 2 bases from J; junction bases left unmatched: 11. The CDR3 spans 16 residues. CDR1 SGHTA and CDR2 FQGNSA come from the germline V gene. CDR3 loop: CASSREGGDRQETQYF. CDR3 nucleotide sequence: TGTGCCAGCAGCCGGGAAGGGGGCGATCGGCAAGAGACCCAGTACTTC. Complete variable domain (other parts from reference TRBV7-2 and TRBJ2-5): GAGVSQSPSNKVTEKGKDVELRCDPISGHTALYWYRQSLGQGLEFLIYFQGNSAPDKSGLPSDRFSAERTGGSVSTLTIQRTQQEDSAVYLCASSREGGDRQETQYFGPGTRLLVL.

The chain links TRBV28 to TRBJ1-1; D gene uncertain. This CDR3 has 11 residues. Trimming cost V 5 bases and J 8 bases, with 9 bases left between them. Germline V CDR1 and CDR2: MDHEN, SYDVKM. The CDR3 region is CASSHRQEAFF. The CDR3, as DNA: TGTGCCAGCAGTCACCGTCAAGAAGCTTTCTTT.

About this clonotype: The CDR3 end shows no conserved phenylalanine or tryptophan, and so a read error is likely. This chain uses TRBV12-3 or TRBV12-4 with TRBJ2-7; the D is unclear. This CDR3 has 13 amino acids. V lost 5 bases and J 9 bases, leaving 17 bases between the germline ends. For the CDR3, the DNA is TGTGCCAGCAGTAGTGACTCGAGACACGTGCAGTACCTC. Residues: CASSSDSRHVQYL.

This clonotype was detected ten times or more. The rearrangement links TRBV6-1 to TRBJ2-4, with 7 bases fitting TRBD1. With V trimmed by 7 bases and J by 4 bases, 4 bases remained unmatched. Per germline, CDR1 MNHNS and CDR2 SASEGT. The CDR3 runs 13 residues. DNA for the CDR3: TGTGCCAGCATGTCCAGGGGGAAAAACATTCAGTACTTC. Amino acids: CASMSRGKNIQYF.

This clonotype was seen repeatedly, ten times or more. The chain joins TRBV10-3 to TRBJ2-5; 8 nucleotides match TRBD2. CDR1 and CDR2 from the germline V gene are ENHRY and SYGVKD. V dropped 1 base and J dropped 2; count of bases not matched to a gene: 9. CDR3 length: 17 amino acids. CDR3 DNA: TGTGCCATCAGTGAGTTCATCCTACTAGCGGAACAAGAGACCCAGTACTTC. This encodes CAISEFILLAEQETQYF.

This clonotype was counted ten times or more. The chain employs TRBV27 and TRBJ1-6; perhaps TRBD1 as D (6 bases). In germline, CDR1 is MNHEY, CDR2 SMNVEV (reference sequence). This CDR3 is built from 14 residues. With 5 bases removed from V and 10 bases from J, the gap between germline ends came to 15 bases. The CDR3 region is CASSRGLQGSPLHF. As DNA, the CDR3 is TGTGCCAGCAGTCGGGGCCTACAGGGATCACCCCTCCACTTT.

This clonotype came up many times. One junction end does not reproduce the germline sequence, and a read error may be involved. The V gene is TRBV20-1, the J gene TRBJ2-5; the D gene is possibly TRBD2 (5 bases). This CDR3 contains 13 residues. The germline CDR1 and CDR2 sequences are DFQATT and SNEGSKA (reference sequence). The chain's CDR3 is CSPSREGGETQYF. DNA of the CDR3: TGCAGTCCTAGTCGTGAGGGTGGGGAGACCCAGTACTTC.

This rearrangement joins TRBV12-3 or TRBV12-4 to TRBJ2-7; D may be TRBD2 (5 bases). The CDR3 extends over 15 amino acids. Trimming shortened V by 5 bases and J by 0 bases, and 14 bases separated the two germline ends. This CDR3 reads CASSTGFEGSYEQYF. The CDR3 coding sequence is TGTGCCAGCAGTACGGGTTTTGAGGGCTCCTACGAGCAGTACTTC.

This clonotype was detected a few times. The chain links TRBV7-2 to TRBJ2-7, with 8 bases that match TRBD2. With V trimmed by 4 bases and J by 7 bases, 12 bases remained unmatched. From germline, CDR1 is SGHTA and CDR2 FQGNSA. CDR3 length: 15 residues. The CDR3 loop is CASSSPPAGVREQYF. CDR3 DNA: TGTGCCAGCAGCTCCCCTCCAGCGGGAGTAAGGGAGCAGTACTTC.

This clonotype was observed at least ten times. This CDR3 is CASSFLVDRGSPLHF. Here the CDR3 DNA reads TGTGCCAGCAGTTTTCTCGTGGACAGGGGTTCACCCCTCCACTTT. The V gene is TRBV27, the J gene TRBJ1-6, with TRBD1 matching over 9 bases. The CDR3 spans 15 residues. Germline lookup yields CDR1 MNHEY and CDR2 SMNVEV (reference sequence). V was clipped by 3 bases and J by 9 bases; unmatched bases: 6.

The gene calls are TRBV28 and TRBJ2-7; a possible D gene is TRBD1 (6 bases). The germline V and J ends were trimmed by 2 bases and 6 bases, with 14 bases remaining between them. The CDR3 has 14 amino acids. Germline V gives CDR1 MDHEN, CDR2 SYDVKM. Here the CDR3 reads CASSLSRGSTEQYF. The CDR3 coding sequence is TGTGCCAGCAGTTTAAGCAGGGGATCAACCGAGCAGTACTTC.

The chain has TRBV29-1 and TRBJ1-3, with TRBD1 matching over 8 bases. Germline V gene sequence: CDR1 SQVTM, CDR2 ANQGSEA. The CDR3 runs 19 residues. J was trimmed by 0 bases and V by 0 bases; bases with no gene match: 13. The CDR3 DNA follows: TGCAGCGTTGAAGATATGGTCCCAGGGGGCGGCCCCTCTGGAAACACCATATATTTT. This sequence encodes CSVEDMVPGGGPSGNTIYF.

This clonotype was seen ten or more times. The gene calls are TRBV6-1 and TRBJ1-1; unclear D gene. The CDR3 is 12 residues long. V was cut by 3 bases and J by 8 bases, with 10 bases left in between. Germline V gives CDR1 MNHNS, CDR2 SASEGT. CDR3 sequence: CASSERQLEAFF. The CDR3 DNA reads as TGTGCCAGCAGTGAGAGACAACTGGAAGCTTTCTTT.

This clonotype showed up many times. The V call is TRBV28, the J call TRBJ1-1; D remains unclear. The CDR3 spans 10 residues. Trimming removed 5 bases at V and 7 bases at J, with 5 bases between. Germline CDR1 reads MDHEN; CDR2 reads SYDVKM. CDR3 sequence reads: CASSTYEAFF. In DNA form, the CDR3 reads TGTGCCAGCAGTACCTATGAAGCTTTCTTT. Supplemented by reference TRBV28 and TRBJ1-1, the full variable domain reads DVKVTQSSRYLVKRTGEKVFLECVQDMDHENMFWYRQDPGLGLRLIYFSYDVKMKEKGDIPEGYSVSREKKERFSLILESASTNQTSMYLCASSTYEAFFGQGTRLTVV.

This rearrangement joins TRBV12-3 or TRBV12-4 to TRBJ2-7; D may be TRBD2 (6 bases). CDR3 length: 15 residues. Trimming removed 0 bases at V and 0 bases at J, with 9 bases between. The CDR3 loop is CASSLAGGGSYEQYF. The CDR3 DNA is TGTGCCAGCAGTTTAGCGGGAGGTGGCTCCTACGAGCAGTACTTC.

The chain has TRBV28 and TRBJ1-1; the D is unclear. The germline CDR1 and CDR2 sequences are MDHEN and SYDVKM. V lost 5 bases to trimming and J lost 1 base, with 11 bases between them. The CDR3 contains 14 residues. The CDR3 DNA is TGTGCCAGCAGTCCGCCGTCGACGAACACTGAAGCTTTCTTT. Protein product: CASSPPSTNTEAFF.

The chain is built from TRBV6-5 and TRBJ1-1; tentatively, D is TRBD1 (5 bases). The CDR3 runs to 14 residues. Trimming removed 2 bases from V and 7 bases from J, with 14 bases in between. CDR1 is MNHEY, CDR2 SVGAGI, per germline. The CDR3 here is CASSYGAGRNEAFF. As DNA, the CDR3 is TGTGCCAGCAGTTACGGGGCAGGGCGAAATGAAGCTTTCTTT.

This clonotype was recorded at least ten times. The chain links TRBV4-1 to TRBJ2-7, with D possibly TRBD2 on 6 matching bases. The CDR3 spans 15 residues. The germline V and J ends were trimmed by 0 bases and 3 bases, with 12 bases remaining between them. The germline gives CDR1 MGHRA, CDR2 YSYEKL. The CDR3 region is CASSQDTGRFYEQYF. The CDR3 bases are TGCGCCAGCAGCCAAGATACCGGGAGATTCTACGAGCAGTACTTC.

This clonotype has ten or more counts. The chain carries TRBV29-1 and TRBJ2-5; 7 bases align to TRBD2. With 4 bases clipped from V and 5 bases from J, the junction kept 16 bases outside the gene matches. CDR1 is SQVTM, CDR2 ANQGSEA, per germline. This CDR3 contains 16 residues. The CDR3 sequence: CSVVFVGGPKGETQYF. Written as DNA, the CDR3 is TGCAGCGTTGTATTTGTGGGAGGGCCGAAGGGGGAGACCCAGTACTTC.

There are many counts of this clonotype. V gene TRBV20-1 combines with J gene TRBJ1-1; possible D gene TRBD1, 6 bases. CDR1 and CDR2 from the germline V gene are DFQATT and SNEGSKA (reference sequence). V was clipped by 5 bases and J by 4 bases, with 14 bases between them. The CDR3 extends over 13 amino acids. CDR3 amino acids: CSAVQGMSTEAFF. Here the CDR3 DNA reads TGCAGTGCTGTACAGGGAATGAGCACTGAAGCTTTCTTT.

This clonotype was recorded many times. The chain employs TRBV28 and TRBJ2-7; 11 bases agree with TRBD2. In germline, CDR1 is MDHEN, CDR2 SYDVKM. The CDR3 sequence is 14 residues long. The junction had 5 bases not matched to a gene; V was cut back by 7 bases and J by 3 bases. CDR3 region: CASNRLAGFYEQYF. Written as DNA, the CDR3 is TGTGCCAGCAACAGACTAGCGGGGTTCTACGAGCAGTACTTC.